The clone carrying this T cell receptor beta chain was detected only a few times. Its cognate antigen is unknown. This entry comes from a study of T cell responses to AZD1222 COVID-19 vaccine. Findings and limits, study-wide: At baseline, just 6 or 7 AZD1222 recipients tested seropositive. The donor cohort was predominantly white British with a female majority, and clonal diversity may have been underestimated.

Some clones are missing from TCRdb's copy, which holds only in-frame ones; the method was immunoSEQ multiplex PCR. This repertoire shows approximately 100,000 clones, about 85% found once; its top ten account for about 2.5%. V was shortened by 8 bases and J by 0 bases, with 14 bases between the two germline ends. Germline CDR1 KGHSH, CDR2 LQKENI. The CDR3 is 15 amino acids. The sample here was peripheral blood, taken 28 days after the second AZD1222 dose. The rearrangement joins TRBV18 to TRBJ1-5, with no clear D. The TCR sequence derives from an adult who received the AZD1222 COVID-19 vaccine. The CDR3 DNA follows: TGTGCCAGCACCCAGGTGCGTGATAGCAATCAGCCCCAGCATTTT. This encodes CASTQVRDSNQPQHF.